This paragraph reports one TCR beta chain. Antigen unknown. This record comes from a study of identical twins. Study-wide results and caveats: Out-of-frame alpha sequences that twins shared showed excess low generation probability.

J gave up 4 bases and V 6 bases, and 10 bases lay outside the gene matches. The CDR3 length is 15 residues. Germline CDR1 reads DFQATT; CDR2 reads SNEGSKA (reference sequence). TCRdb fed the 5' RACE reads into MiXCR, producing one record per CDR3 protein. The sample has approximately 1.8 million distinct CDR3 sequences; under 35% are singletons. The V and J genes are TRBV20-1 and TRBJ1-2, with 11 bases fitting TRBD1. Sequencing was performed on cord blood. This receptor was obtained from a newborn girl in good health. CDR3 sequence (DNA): TGCAGTGCCTTGACCCCCGGGACAGGGGGCTATGGCTACACCTTC. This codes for CSALTPGTGGYGYTF.